A selection of T cell receptor beta chains follows, all from one sample in a study of T cell repertoires in cytomegalovirus infection. TCRdb itself ran the reads through MiXCR, one entry per CDR3 protein. The profile shows some 680,000 distinct CDR3 sequences, under 40% of them singletons. Sample: PBMCs. These receptors were obtained from a human donor in good health (CMV status not recorded). Some clones in this sample may be carry-over from other donors' samples. Each CDR3 is given with its conserved first and last residue. A D gene is named only where the DNA matches it firmly. The listing skips clone size in some rows; elsewhere it reads once, few, many or a size class.

D gene	clone size	V gene	J gene	CDR3 length	CDR3 protein	CDR3 DNA
-	many	TRBV7-4	TRBJ1-5	14	CASSYGQGGQPQHF	TGTGCCAGCAGCTATGGCCAGGGAGGTCAGCCCCAGCATTTT
-	-	TRBV20-1	TRBJ1-6	17	CSARDEDLSSYNSPLHF	TGCAGTGCTAGAGACGAAGACCTGAGCTCCTATAATTCACCCCTCCACTTT
-	-	TRBV6-5	TRBJ2-5	14	CASSFIGLEETQYF	TGTGCCAGCAGTTTTATCGGGCTCGAAGAGACCCAGTACTTC
-	-	TRBV28	TRBJ1-5	14	CASSLRGEVQPQHF	TGTGCCAGCAGTTTACGTGGAGAAGTTCAGCCCCAGCATTTT
-	-	TRBV20-1	TRBJ1-5	15	CSARDGRYSNQPQHF	TGCAGTGCTAGAGATGGACGGTATAGCAATCAGCCCCAGCATTTT
-	-	TRBV28	TRBJ2-7	15	CASSLQRDRPYEQYF	TGTGCCAGCAGTTTGCAACGGGACCGCCCCTACGAGCAGTACTTC
-	-	TRBV6-6	TRBJ1-1	12	CASSYSETEAFF	TGTGCCAGCAGTTACTCAGAGACTGAAGCTTTCTTT
-	-	TRBV7-6	TRBJ2-1	13	CASSHGQPNEQFF	TGTGCCAGCAGCCACGGACAGCCCAATGAGCAGTTCTTC
-	-	TRBV15	TRBJ1-5	12	CATSIDNQPQHF	TGTGCCACCAGCATCGACAATCAGCCCCAGCATTTT
-	once	TRBV7-2	TRBJ1-5	15	CASSLGGARAPPQHF	TGTGCCAGCAGCTTAGGGGGGGCCCGGGCCCCGCCCCAGCATTTT
-	-	TRBV7-2	TRBJ1-1	15	CASSLLGQGLTEAFF	TGTGCCAGCAGCTTATTAGGGCAGGGCCTCACTGAAGCTTTCTTT
TRBD1	-	TRBV18	TRBJ2-2	16	CASSPLQGGNTGELFF	TGTGCCAGCTCACCTCTACAGGGGGGAAACACCGGGGAGCTGTTTTTT
-	-	TRBV3-1	TRBJ2-1	14	CASSQDVKRNEQFF	TGTGCCAGCAGCCAAGACGTAAAGCGCAATGAGCAGTTCTTC
-	-	TRBV4-1	TRBJ1-5	14	CASSHDSAGQPQHF	TGCGCCAGCAGCCACGACAGTGCGGGCCAGCCCCAGCATTTT
-	-	TRBV2	TRBJ1-5	14	CASRERQSNQPQHF	TGTGCCAGCAGAGAGAGACAGAGCAATCAGCCCCAGCATTTT
-	many	TRBV12-3/TRBV12-4	TRBJ2-2	17	CASSQYTGTANTGELFF	TGTGCCAGCAGTCAATACACCGGGACGGCGAACACCGGGGAGCTGTTTTTT
-	-	TRBV10-3	TRBJ2-5	13	CAISDLGPETQYF	TGTGCCATCAGTGATTTGGGTCCAGAGACCCAGTACTTC
TRBD1	-	TRBV20-1	TRBJ1-5	18	CSASSGTGAVYSNQPQHF	TGCAGTGCTAGTTCTGGGACAGGGGCCGTGTATAGCAATCAGCCCCAGCATTTT
-	-	TRBV7-2	TRBJ1-2	12	CATGNSNYGCTF	-
-	-	TRBV19	TRBJ1-6	15	CASAPRTQGGESLHF	TGTGCCAGTGCCCCCCGGACGCAGGGCGGAGAGTCCCTCCACTTT
-	-	TRBV6-5	TRBJ1-1	15	CASSNPGTLETEAFF	TGTGCCAGCAGTAACCCCGGGACATTAGAGACTGAAGCTTTCTTT
TRBD2	-	TRBV28	TRBJ2-7	14	CASTVAGADYEQYF	TGTGCCAGCACCGTAGCGGGAGCAGACTACGAGCAGTACTTC
-	-	TRBV18	TRBJ1-5	15	CASSPGGDSNQPQHF	TGTGCCAGCTCACCCGGTGGGGATAGCAATCAGCCCCAGCATTTT
-	many	TRBV7-3	TRBJ2-3	15	CASSLRGSASDTQYF	TGTGCCAGCAGCCTAAGGGGGAGCGCCTCAGATACGCAGTATTTT
-	-	TRBV11-2	TRBJ2-1	15	CASSFAQGNYNEQFF	TGTGCCAGCAGCTTTGCCCAGGGAAACTACAATGAGCAGTTCTTC
-	once	TRBV5-3	TRBJ2-5	16	CASSWAATASGETQYF	TGTGCCAGCAGCTGGGCTGCGACAGCCTCTGGGGAGACCCAGTACTTC
-	-	TRBV7-9	TRBJ2-2	16	CASSSPWSTNTGELFF	TGTGCCAGCAGCTCCCCTTGGAGCACCAACACCGGGGAGCTGTTTTTT
-	few	TRBV7-2	TRBJ1-5	14	CASRFRHHNQPQHF	TGTGCCAGCAGATTCAGACATCACAATCAGCCCCAGCATTTT
-	-	TRBV28	TRBJ1-5	16	CASSLHQGKSNQPQHF	TGTGCCAGCAGCCTACACCAGGGGAAGAGCAATCAGCCCCAGCATTTT
-	many	TRBV7-6	TRBJ2-6	17	CASSSQVPGSGANVLTF	TGTGCCAGCAGCTCCCAGGTCCCCGGCTCTGGGGCCAACGTCCTGACTTTC
-	-	TRBV12-3/TRBV12-4	TRBJ2-3	16	CASSVPNGRLGDTQYF	TGTGCCAGCAGTGTCCCGAACGGGCGTCTTGGAGATACGCAGTATTTT
-	-	TRBV6-1	TRBJ2-7	19	CASSQNRARAPPLLYEQYF	TGTGCCAGCAGCCAAAACAGGGCACGGGCGCCCCCGCTTCTTTACGAGCAGTACTTC
-	few	TRBV6-6	TRBJ1-2	16	CASSTLSGPSNYGYTF	TGTGCCAGCAGTACTCTTTCAGGGCCCTCTAACTATGGCTACACCTTC
-	many	TRBV7-8	TRBJ2-5	13	CASVKTGQETQYF	TGTGCCAGCGTGAAGACAGGCCAAGAGACCCAGTACTTC
-	few	TRBV7-2	TRBJ2-1	13	CASSPQPNNEQFF	TGTGCCAGCAGCCCACAGCCCAACAATGAGCAGTTCTTC
TRBD2	-	TRBV28	TRBJ2-2	17	CASSFSGAGGNTGELFF	TGTGCCAGCAGTTTCTCTGGTGCGGGGGGGAACACCGGGGAGCTGTTTTTT
-	many	TRBV6-1	TRBJ2-2	16	CASSEWDPDDTGELFF	TGTGCCAGCAGTGAATGGGACCCGGACGACACCGGGGAGCTGTTTTTT
-	few	TRBV19	TRBJ1-5	18	CASTNRRRIDLSNQPQHF	TGTGCCAGTACCAATAGACGGCGGATCGATCTTAGCAATCAGCCCCAGCATTTT
TRBD1	many	TRBV6-5	TRBJ2-5	16	CASSYSSNRGQETQYF	TGTGCCAGCAGTTACTCGAGTAACAGGGGACAAGAGACCCAGTACTTC
TRBD1	-	TRBV12-3/TRBV12-4	TRBJ1-5	14	CASSRTGVDQPQHF	TGTGCCAGCAGTCGGACAGGGGTCGATCAGCCCCAGCATTTT
TRBD1	many	TRBV12-3/TRBV12-4	TRBJ1-1	17	CASSFYITGQGNTEAFF	TGTGCCAGCAGTTTTTACATTACGGGACAGGGGAACACTGAAGCTTTCTTT
-	-	TRBV7-3	TRBJ2-7	13	CASSLGAVGEQYF	TGTGCCAGCAGCTTAGGGGCAGTGGGCGAGCAGTACTTC